This T cell receptor beta chain was recorded in a study of cytomegalovirus exposure and HLA in healthy donors. Study-wide points: The productive fraction for most TCR beta V segments was about 87% or about 30% in an earlier analysis.

Concerning this clone itself: What it binds is not known.

Primers included in the PCR were 60 Vbeta and 13 Jbeta primers. In the study's own analysis: A later analysis tallied 80 million to 100 million unique TCR beta chains, 9 million to 12 million of them shared. Method: immunoSEQ multiplex PCR; TCRdb's copy keeps in-frame clones and lacks some. V and J calls and clone size are as listed in that table; D and trimming were resolved from the DNA. The sample records about 150,000 clones, around 60% being singletons. Healthy bone marrow donors formed the donor group. This clonotype was sampled from a woman aged 60-70 years in good health and CMV-seropositive. Sequencing input: PBMCs.

CDR3 coding DNA: TGTGCCAGCACCGCGGACAGACACAATCAGCCCCAGCATTTT. It translates to CASTADRHNQPQHF. The chain has TRBV7-9 and TRBJ1-5, with TRBD1 as a possible D gene (6 bases). This CDR3 is 14 amino acids long. The germline V gene encodes CDR1 SEHNR and CDR2 FQNEAQ (reference sequence). With 7 bases removed from V and 3 bases from J, the gap between germline ends came to 13 bases. The variable domain in full, completed from reference TRBV7-9 and TRBJ1-5, reads DTGVSQNPRHKITKRGQNVTFRCDPISEHNRLYWYRQTLGQGPEFLTYFQNEAQLEKSRLLSDRFSAERPKGSFSTLEIQRTEQGDSAMYLCASTADRHNQPQHFGDGTRLSIL.